The 13 T cell receptor beta chains below all came from one sample that was sequenced in a study of blood T cells in healthy people across ages (dated by TCRdb to 2013 to 2016). The library was prepared using 5' RACE. TCRdb lists the instrument as Illumina HiSeq 2500. A second PCR of 7 to 11 cycles was performed with a sample-barcoded 5' primer and a J-beta primer mix. TCRdb reprocessing: public reads trimmed at Q25 with fastp, clones called with MiXCR, in-frame beta chains kept. CDR3 protein sequences are deduplicated, and each keeps its most common genes and DNA. The sample table contains about 670,000 distinct CDR3 sequences; only one count was recorded for 40% to 45% of them. The ten most abundant clones make up about 32% of the sample. The sequencing input was blood. All receptors come from an elderly man in good health.

The rearrangement joins TRBV5-1 to TRBJ2-1, with D perhaps given as TRBD1 or TRBD2 (6 bases each). Trimming took off 2 bases at V and 3 bases at J, with 12 bases between the two ends. The CDR3 length is 15 residues. The germline V gene has CDR1 SGHRS and CDR2 YFSETQ. The CDR3 DNA reads as TGCGCCAGCAGCTTTGGGGGGCAGAACTACAATGAGCAGTTCTTC. As protein: CASSFGGQNYNEQFF. The complete variable domain, with remaining parts taken from reference TRBV5-1 and TRBJ2-1, reads KAGVTQTPRYLIKTRGQQVTLSCSPISGHRSVSWYQQTPGQGLQFLFEYFSETQRNKGNFPGRFSGRQFSNSRSEMNVSTLELGDSALYLCASSFGGQNYNEQFFGPGTRLTVL.

This clonotype was found a few times. This chain uses TRBV4-2 with TRBJ2-1, with 10 positions matching TRBD2. The CDR3 length is 15 residues. In germline, CDR1 is LGHNA, CDR2 YNFKEQ. After removal of 4 bases from V and 5 bases from J, the junction contained 5 bases not matched to a gene. DNA of the CDR3: TGTGCCAGCAGCCGAGAGCGGGGGGGGCACAATGAGCAGTTCTTC. Encoded protein: CASSRERGGHNEQFF.

Written as DNA, the CDR3 is TGTGCCAGCACCCAGGGGAAGCTAGCGGGGATCTACAATGAGCAGTACTTC. This encodes CASTQGKLAGIYNEQYF. The rearrangement uses TRBV7-2 and TRBJ2-1, with 9 bases identical to TRBD2. Judging by the DNA end, TRBJ2-7 fits better; the J call may be wrong. The V gene's germline CDR1 is SGHTA and CDR2 FQGNSA. The CDR3 runs to 17 residues.

The V gene is TRBV5-6, the J gene TRBJ2-1, with 7 bases identical to TRBD1. This CDR3 comprises 16 residues. The V gene end was trimmed by 1 base and the J gene end by 4 bases; junction bases not matched to a gene: 8. Germline loops: CDR1 SGHDT, CDR2 YYEEEE. Here the CDR3 reads CASSLHRAGGYNEQFF. CDR3 bases: TGTGCCAGCAGCTTGCACCGGGCAGGGGGTTACAATGAGCAGTTCTTC.

This CDR3 is CASSQMTGPEAFF. CDR3 in DNA: TGTGCCAGCAGCCAAATGACAGGACCTGAAGCTTTCTTT. The gene calls are TRBV3-1 and TRBJ1-1; TRBD1 is a possible D gene (6 bases). Deletions cut 2 bases from V and 6 bases from J, with 10 bases between. The germline V gene encodes CDR1 LGHDT and CDR2 YNNKEL (reference sequence). The CDR3 sequence is 13 residues long.

This clonotype was seen repeatedly, ten times or more. The CDR3 nucleotides are TGTGCCAGCAGCCAAGATACAGGCCTCGCCTCCTACGAGCAGTACTTC. It yields the protein CASSQDTGLASYEQYF. The chain employs TRBV4-2 and TRBJ2-7, with D maybe TRBD1 (5 bases). Trimming pared 0 bases from V and 0 bases from J, leaving 12 bases between. This CDR3 is 16 amino acids long. The germline V gene has CDR1 LGHNA and CDR2 YNFKEQ.

The V call is TRBV5-1, the J call TRBJ2-3, with D possibly matching TRBD2 (5 bases). The V end lost 0 bases, the J end lost 2 bases, and 10 bases lay between the germline ends. Looked up from germline, CDR1 is SGHRS and CDR2 is YFSETQ. This CDR3 region has 15 residues. The CDR3 loop reads CASSLGRNPTDTQYF. CDR3 bases: TGCGCCAGCAGCTTGGGGAGGAACCCCACAGATACGCAGTATTTT.

V usage is TRBV6-2 or TRBV6-3 and J usage is TRBJ2-6; either TRBD1 or TRBD2 may supply D (5 bases each). With 2 bases removed from V and 0 bases from J, the gap between germline ends came to 17 bases. Looked up from germline, CDR1 is MNHEY and CDR2 is SVGEGT. The CDR3 contains 19 residues. The CDR3 bases are TGTGCCAGCAGTTACGAAGGGGACCCCTTTTACTCTGGGGCCAACGTCCTGACTTTC. Encoded protein: CASSYEGDPFYSGANVLTF.

About this clonotype itself: A single base separates this from a much larger clone, so it may be a read error. The chain is built from TRBV7-2 and TRBJ2-1, with 12 bases fitting TRBD2. The V gene's germline CDR1 is SGHTA and CDR2 FQGNSA. V lost 10 bases, J lost 6 bases, and 19 bases stayed unmatched. CDR3 size: 18 residues. CDR3 nucleotide sequence: TGTGCCAACGGAAAACAACTAGCGGGGGGCGGCTCTCTCAATGAGCAGTTCTTC. Translation: CANGKQLAGGGSLNEQFF.

This clonotype was observed a few times. The chain uses TRBV7-9 and TRBJ2-3; 10 nucleotides match TRBD1. J lost 10 bases, V lost 6 bases, and 16 bases had no gene match. From germline, CDR1 is SEHNR and CDR2 FQNEAQ (reference sequence). The CDR3 runs 16 residues. CDR3 in amino acids: CASRLGRDRGNSAQYF. CDR3 DNA: TGTGCCAGCAGGCTCGGCCGGGACAGGGGAAACTCCGCGCAGTATTTT.

The CDR3 DNA sequence: TGCGCCAGCAGCTTGAGGGGGGACACTGCCTACGAGCAGTACTTC. Translating it yields CASSLRGDTAYEQYF. The J gene is TRBJ2-7, the V gene TRBV5-1, with D possibly being TRBD1 or TRBD2 (6 bases each). CDR3 length: 15 amino acids. The V gene lost 1 base and the J gene lost 2 bases, with 13 bases spanning the gap. From germline, CDR1 is SGHRS and CDR2 YFSETQ. The full variable domain, completed using reference TRBV5-1 and TRBJ2-7, is KAGVTQTPRYLIKTRGQQVTLSCSPISGHRSVSWYQQTPGQGLQFLFEYFSETQRNKGNFPGRFSGRQFSNSRSEMNVSTLELGDSALYLCASSLRGDTAYEQYFGPGTRLTVT.

The J gene is TRBJ2-1, the V gene TRBV7-2; 11 nucleotides align to TRBD2. The CDR3 totals 17 residues. V shed 6 bases and J 0 bases; nucleotides not matched to a gene: 7. The germline gives CDR1 SGHTA, CDR2 FQGNSA. The chain's CDR3 is CASSPTSGGSSYNEQFF. The CDR3 DNA follows: TGTGCCAGCAGTCCCACTAGCGGGGGATCCTCCTACAATGAGCAGTTCTTC. Based on the CDR3 plus reference TRBV7-2 and TRBJ2-1, the full variable domain is GAGVSQSPSNKVTEKGKDVELRCDPISGHTALYWYRQSLGQGLEFLIYFQGNSAPDKSGLPSDRFSAERTGGSVSTLTIQRTQQEDSAVYLCASSPTSGGSSYNEQFFGPGTRLTVL.

The rearrangement uses TRBV6-6 and TRBJ1-1; no firm D call. Trimming removed 4 bases at V and 0 bases at J, with 9 bases between. The germline CDR1 and CDR2 sequences are MNHNY and SVGAGI (reference sequence). The CDR3 length is 14 residues. The CDR3 region is CASSFGSLNTEAFF. CDR3 coding DNA: TGTGCCAGCAGTTTCGGCAGTCTGAACACTGAAGCTTTCTTT.